The 28 T cell receptor beta chains given below trace back to one sample, sequenced in a study of blood T cell repertoires in COVID-19. Sequencing used immunoSEQ multiplex PCR; TCRdb keeps in-frame clones, though not all of them. In the table there are about 200,000 clones, 84% of which are singletons. Input material: peripheral blood. The receptors shown here come from a woman aged 50 to 60 with active or convalescent COVID-19.

The chain combines TRBV23-1 with TRBJ1-2; D uncertain. TRBV23-1 is filed as an ORF, its function uncertain. The CDR3 length is 16 residues. The V and J ends lost 0 bases and 0 bases respectively, with 11 bases between them. The DNA of the CDR3 is TGCGCCAGCAGTCAATCCCGCGGGCATACTAACTATGGCTACACCTTC. It is translated as CASSQSRGHTNYGYTF.

The gene calls are TRBV10-3 and TRBJ1-4, with 7 bases identical to TRBD1. With V trimmed by 2 bases and J by 5 bases, 11 bases remained unmatched. There are 17 residues in the CDR3. Germline assignment: CDR1 ENHRY and CDR2 SYGVKD. In DNA, the CDR3 is TGTGCCATCAGTGAGCGGGACAGATTGGGCGCGAATGAAAAACTGTTTTTT. As protein: CAISERDRLGANEKLFF.

This chain links TRBV30 with TRBJ2-3; tentatively, D is TRBD1 (6 bases). There are 13 residues in the CDR3. The germline V gene has CDR1 GTSNPN and CDR2 SVGIG (reference sequence). Trimming removed 6 bases from V and 0 bases from J, with 10 bases in between. CDR3 in amino acids: CACTGSSTDTQYF. CDR3 bases: TGTGCCTGTACAGGGAGTAGCACAGATACGCAGTATTTT.

The DNA for the CDR3 is TGTGCCAGCAATCTGGCTTGGGCAGGGTGGATGAACACTGAAGCTTTCTTT. It is translated as CASNLAWAGWMNTEAFF. The chain recombines TRBV2 with TRBJ1-1; D possibly corresponds to TRBD1 (5 bases). The CDR3 has 17 amino acids. V dropped 7 bases and J dropped 0 bases, with 21 bases sitting between them. Germline CDR1 and CDR2: SNHLY and FYNNEI.

J is TRBJ1-2 and V is TRBV18, with D tentatively TRBD1 (5 bases). The CDR3 is 17 residues long. V lost 2 bases, J lost 5 bases, and 21 bases lay in between. Germline V gene lookup returns CDR1 KGHSH and CDR2 LQKENI. The CDR3 nucleotides read TGTGCCAGCTCACCAGAAAAGTTAGGTCAGGGATCTTATGGCTACACCTTC. It translates to CASSPEKLGQGSYGYTF. Full variable domain (remainder filled in from reference TRBV18 and TRBJ1-2): NAGVMQNPRHLVRRRGQEARLRCSPMKGHSHVYWYRQLPEEGLKFMVYLQKENIIDESGMPKERFSAEFPKEGPSILRIQQVVRGDSAAYFCASSPEKLGQGSYGYTFGSGTRLTVV.

This clone was observed a handful of times. The rearrangement links TRBV6-5 to TRBJ1-5; weak D call: TRBD1 (5 bases). The V end lost 6 bases, the J end lost 7 bases, and 10 bases lay between the germline ends. Looked up from germline, CDR1 is MNHEY and CDR2 is SVGAGI. The CDR3 runs 12 residues. CDR3 region: CASRSGGQPQHF. In DNA, the CDR3 is TGTGCCAGCAGATCGGGGGGGCAGCCCCAGCATTTT.

The chain combines TRBV11-2 with TRBJ2-2; D not certain. This CDR3 comprises 13 residues. V dropped 5 bases and J dropped 6 bases, with 10 bases sitting between them. In germline, CDR1 is SGHAT, CDR2 FQNNGV. CDR3 DNA sequence: TGTGCCAGCAGCCTCATGGAGTCCGGGGAGCTGTTTTTT. This gives the protein CASSLMESGELFF.

This clone was seen a handful of times. This rearrangement joins TRBV15 to TRBJ2-5; 9 bases line up with TRBD1. The CDR3 has 15 residues. V lost 4 bases to trimming and J lost 3 bases; unmatched junction nucleotides: 6. Germline CDR1 and CDR2: LNHNV and YYDKDF (reference sequence). DNA for the CDR3: TGTGCCACCAGCAAACAGGGGGCAGGGGAAGAGACCCAGTACTTC. Translated: CATSKQGAGEETQYF.

The V gene is TRBV28, the J gene TRBJ1-1; 7 nucleotides match TRBD1. CDR1 is MDHEN, CDR2 SYDVKM, per germline. The CDR3 extends over 17 amino acids. J lost 0 bases, V lost 2 bases, and 9 bases had no gene match. The CDR3, as DNA: TGTGCCAGCAGTTTAATGGGTATGACAGGGCTGAACACTGAAGCTTTCTTT. It is translated as CASSLMGMTGLNTEAFF.

V usage is TRBV5-4 and J usage is TRBJ1-1, with 9 nucleotides matching TRBD1. Germline loops: CDR1 SGHNT, CDR2 YYREEE (reference sequence). This CDR3 region has 15 residues. V lost 10 bases, J lost 2 bases, and 12 bases stayed unmatched. The CDR3 DNA reads as TGTGCCGGGGGAGGGACAGGGCTCTTAAACACTGAAGCTTTCTTT. It is translated as CAGGGTGLLNTEAFF.

The chain uses TRBV28 and TRBJ1-1; 12 positions match TRBD1. With 3 bases clipped from V and 5 bases from J, the junction kept 10 bases outside the gene matches. Germline CDR1 reads MDHEN; CDR2 reads SYDVKM. The CDR3 consists of 17 residues. DNA of the CDR3: TGTGCCAGCAGTTTTTGGGGACAGGGGGCGTTGAGAACTGAAGCTTTCTTT. Translated: CASSFWGQGALRTEAFF.

This rearrangement joins TRBV11-2 to TRBJ1-2; no definite D call. The CDR3 extends over 14 amino acids. Germline CDR1 and CDR2: SGHAT and FQNNGV. Trimming pared 1 base from V and 3 bases from J, leaving 9 bases between. CDR3 region: CASSLGPGYYGYTF. The CDR3 DNA follows: TGTGCCAGCAGCTTAGGTCCGGGTTACTATGGCTACACCTTC.

V is TRBV28 and J is TRBJ1-6; TRBD1 is a possible D gene (5 bases). This CDR3 has 15 amino acids. V lost 7 bases to trimming and J lost 10 bases, with 20 bases between them. The germline V gene has CDR1 MDHEN and CDR2 SYDVKM. The DNA of the CDR3 is TGTGCCAGCAATCCCAAAACGGGGGTCAAATCACCCCTCCACTTT. Translated: CASNPKTGVKSPLHF. Together with reference TRBV28 and TRBJ1-6, the CDR3 gives the full variable domain: DVKVTQSSRYLVKRTGEKVFLECVQDMDHENMFWYRQDPGLGLRLIYFSYDVKMKEKGDIPEGYSVSREKKERFSLILESASTNQTSMYLCASNPKTGVKSPLHFGNGTRLTVT.

This sequence joins TRBV28 and TRBJ2-3, with D maybe TRBD2 (6 bases). Trimming removed 10 bases at V and 4 bases at J, with 15 bases between. Germline CDR1 MDHEN, CDR2 SYDVKM. CDR3 size: 13 residues. The DNA for the CDR3 is TGTGCCATCGGAGGGCGAGTCCCAGATACGCAGTATTTT. The encoded protein is CAIGGRVPDTQYF.

The CDR3 here is CASSLTLQGAVVAEKLFF. CDR3 bases: TGTGCCAGCAGCCTCACCTTGCAGGGGGCGGTGGTTGCGGAAAAACTGTTTTTT. This chain joins TRBV7-9 and TRBJ1-4, with 8 bases lining up with TRBD1. The CDR3 is 18 amino acids. The germline CDR1 and CDR2 sequences are SEHNR and FQNEAQ (reference sequence). With V trimmed by 5 bases and J by 8 bases, 19 bases remained unmatched.

This clone came up a few times. This chain connects TRBV6-5 to TRBJ1-2, with D possibly TRBD1 on 5 matching bases. The CDR3 covers 15 residues. Deletions cut 4 bases from V and 7 bases from J, with 19 bases between. Germline CDR1 is MNHEY and CDR2 is SVGAGI. The CDR3 protein is CASSSPGLGQLGYTF. The CDR3, as DNA: TGTGCCAGCAGTTCCCCGGGTCTGGGGCAACTTGGCTACACCTTC.

The sample holds one count of this clone. Within the sample, other DNA sequences also encode this same CDR3. J is TRBJ1-2 and V is TRBV5-1, with 7 bases fitting TRBD1. The CDR3 totals 13 residues. Germline CDR1 SGHRS, CDR2 YFSETQ. V shed 4 bases and J 4 bases; nucleotides not matched to a gene: 4. In nucleotides, the CDR3 is TGCGCCAGCAGCGTTGACAGGGTCTATGGCTACACCTTC. Translation: CASSVDRVYGYTF.

This chain connects TRBV12-3 or TRBV12-4 to TRBJ1-4; D is perhaps TRBD1 (6 bases). The V and J ends lost 3 bases and 8 bases respectively, with 10 bases between them. The CDR3 spans 13 residues. The CDR3 loop reads CASSFTGWEKLFF. Written as DNA, the CDR3 is TGTGCCAGCAGTTTTACAGGGTGGGAAAAACTGTTTTTT.

The chain is built from TRBV11-2 and TRBJ1-1, with D perhaps TRBD1 (6 bases). CDR3 length: 13 amino acids. Germline lookup yields CDR1 SGHAT and CDR2 FQNNGV. V shed 5 bases and J shed 6 bases, with 13 bases lying between them. CDR3 sequence: CASSRAGEAEAFF. The CDR3 DNA is TGTGCCAGCAGCAGGGCAGGGGAAGCTGAAGCTTTCTTT.

This chain connects TRBV29-1 to TRBJ2-7; TRBD1 agrees at 10 bases. In germline, CDR1 is SQVTM, CDR2 ANQGSEA. Trimming removed 7 bases from V and 7 bases from J; junction bases left unmatched: 7. The CDR3 is made up of 12 amino acids. CDR3 residues: CSGGTGEREQYF. CDR3 bases: TGCAGCGGAGGGACAGGGGAGCGTGAGCAGTACTTC.

In this sample, this clone turned up once. The chain employs TRBV13 and TRBJ1-1; D gene unclear. V shed 5 bases and J shed 0 bases, with 7 bases lying between them. Germline CDR1 is PRHDT and CDR2 is FYEKMQ (reference sequence). CDR3 length: 13 amino acids. In DNA form, the CDR3 reads TGTGCCAGCAGCCCGAGGATGAACACTGAAGCTTTCTTT. Translation: CASSPRMNTEAFF.

The chain recombines TRBV15 with TRBJ1-4; D remains unclear. This CDR3 has 13 amino acids. Germline CDR1 and CDR2: LNHNV and YYDKDF (reference sequence). V was clipped by 4 bases and J by 4 bases, with 7 bases between them. The CDR3 region is CATSKHRNEKLFF. CDR3 in DNA: TGTGCCACCAGCAAACACCGTAATGAAAAACTGTTTTTT. The full variable domain, its missing parts supplied by reference TRBV15 and TRBJ1-4, is DAMVIQNPRYQVTQFGKPVTLSCSQTLNHNVMYWYQQKSSQAPKLLFHYYDKDFNNEADTPDNFQSRRPNTSFCFLDIRSPGLGDTAMYLCATSKHRNEKLFFGSGTQLSVL.

The V and J genes are TRBV18 and TRBJ1-6; D might be TRBD1 (6 bases). V was trimmed by 5 bases and J by 10 bases, leaving 18 bases between them. CDR3 length: 15 residues. Per the germline V gene, CDR1 is KGHSH and CDR2 is LQKENI. DNA for the CDR3: TGTGCCAGCTCATCGGACAGACTCCCGAACTCACCCCTCCACTTT. Amino acids: CASSSDRLPNSPLHF.

The chain employs TRBV5-1 and TRBJ2-1, with D maybe TRBD1 (6 bases). Germline V gives CDR1 SGHRS, CDR2 YFSETQ. Trimming shortened V by 0 bases and J by 8 bases, and 15 bases separated the two germline ends. CDR3 length: 15 amino acids. The CDR3 nucleotides read TGCGCCAGCAGCTTGGCACAGGGTCGTAATCATGAGCAGTTCTTC. Translating gives CASSLAQGRNHEQFF.

The chain is built from TRBV5-6 and TRBJ1-3; 8 bases match TRBD1. CDR1 and CDR2 (germline): SGHDT, YYEEEE. Trimming cost V 4 bases and J 0 bases; bases outside gene matches: 12. The CDR3 extends over 18 amino acids. CDR3 in amino acids: CASSAGTGTSFSGNTIYF. The CDR3 DNA is TGTGCCAGCAGCGCCGGGACAGGAACATCCTTCTCTGGAAACACCATATATTTT.

The chain uses TRBV4-1 and TRBJ2-3; 8 bases map to TRBD2. CDR3 length: 14 residues. The junction had 14 bases not matched to a gene; V was cut back by 4 bases and J by 14 bases. Looked up from germline, CDR1 is MGHRA and CDR2 is YSYEKL. The CDR3 is CASSPMVRGAPTYF. The DNA for the CDR3 is TGCGCCAGCAGCCCGATGGTGCGGGGGGCCCCAACGTATTTT.

The J gene is TRBJ2-7, the V gene TRBV7-2; tentatively, D is TRBD2 (6 bases). V lost 3 bases to trimming and J lost 2 bases, with 14 bases between them. Germline V gives CDR1 SGHTA, CDR2 FQGNSA. The CDR3 is 15 residues long. In nucleotides, the CDR3 is TGTGCCAGCAGCTTTTCCGGGACTGAAGCCTACGAGCAGTACTTC. Translated, it gives CASSFSGTEAYEQYF.

The sample holds a few counts of this clone. V usage is TRBV5-1 and J usage is TRBJ1-2, with 11 nucleotides matching TRBD1. Germline CDR1 SGHRS, CDR2 YFSETQ. The V segment lost 4 bases and the J segment 3 bases; nucleotides outside the gene matches: 5. The CDR3 totals 15 residues. CDR3 amino acids: CASSGTGQGDYGYTF. The CDR3 bases are TGCGCCAGCAGCGGGACGGGACAGGGGGACTATGGCTACACCTTC.